Presented here are 23 T cell receptor beta chains from one specimen sequenced in a study of high-grade serous ovarian cancer treatment subgroups. Assay used: immunoSEQ multiplex PCR; TCRdb lists only in-frame clones, some missing. Of 35,000 to 45,000 clones in the sample, 75% to 85% were seen once. Tumor samples were taken before definitive surgery or chemotherapy. Specimen: tumor tissue. The receptors here all came from a human donor with high-grade serous ovarian cancer.

This chain connects TRBV7-8 to TRBJ2-1, with D tentatively TRBD2 (5 bases). Trimming took 3 bases from V and 2 from J, leaving 14 bases between them. The CDR3 runs 16 residues. Germline loops: CDR1 SGHVS, CDR2 FQNEAQ. CDR3 in DNA: TGTGCCAGCAGCTTTCGAGGAGCGGTTGCCTACAATGAGCAGTTCTTC. It specifies CASSFRGAVAYNEQFF. Complete variable domain (other parts from reference TRBV7-8 and TRBJ2-1): GAGVSQSPRYKVAKRGQDVALRCDPISGHVSLFWYQQALGQGPEFLTYFQNEAQLDKSGLPSDRFFAERPEGSVSTLKIQRTQQEDSAVYLCASSFRGAVAYNEQFFGPGTRLTVL.

The chain carries TRBV10-3 and TRBJ2-7, with D possibly being TRBD2 (6 bases). The length of the CDR3 is 16 residues. Germline-derived CDR1 and CDR2 are ENHRY and SYGVKD. Trimming shortened V by 1 base and J by 0 bases, and 13 bases separated the two germline ends. DNA of the CDR3: TGTGCCATCAGTGAGTGGAGCGGGCCGGTCTCCTACGAGCAGTACTTC. It translates to CAISEWSGPVSYEQYF.

DNA of the CDR3: TGTGCCAGCAGGGGCCGGGGGGCCAACGTCCTGACTTTC. This gives the protein CASRGRGANVLTF. The V and J genes are TRBV2 and TRBJ2-6; D not resolved. Germline lookup yields CDR1 SNHLY and CDR2 FYNNEI. CDR3 length: 13 residues. V gave up 6 bases and J gave up 4 bases, with 7 bases separating them.

The chain recombines TRBV6-1 with TRBJ2-7; D is possibly TRBD1 (6 bases). This CDR3 is 14 amino acids long. Germline lookup yields CDR1 MNHNS and CDR2 SASEGT. Trimming took off 8 bases at V and 6 bases at J, with 20 bases between the two ends. The chain's CDR3 is CASRIQQGPGEQYF. CDR3 bases: TGTGCCAGCCGAATACAACAGGGTCCGGGCGAGCAGTACTTC.

The V gene is TRBV4-3, the J gene TRBJ2-7; possibly TRBD1 for D (5 bases). The CDR3 covers 14 residues. From germline, CDR1 is LGHNA and CDR2 YSLEER. V lost 1 base, J lost 5 bases, and 12 bases lay in between. Here the CDR3 reads CASSQGAGSDEQYF. The DNA of the CDR3 is TGCGCCAGCAGCCAAGGAGCAGGGTCGGACGAGCAGTACTTC.

The gene calls are TRBV28 and TRBJ2-3; D perhaps matches TRBD1 (6 bases). CDR3 size: 14 residues. Germline V gene data show CDR1 as MDHEN and CDR2 as SYDVKM. Trimming cost V 2 bases and J 5 bases, with 11 bases left between them. CDR3 residues: CASSLRGSGDTQYF. The CDR3 coding sequence is TGTGCCAGCAGTTTAAGGGGGTCGGGAGATACGCAGTATTTT.

The V gene is TRBV7-2, the J gene TRBJ2-1; D not resolved. The V gene lost 6 bases and the J gene lost 4 bases, with 16 bases spanning the gap. The CDR3 covers 15 residues. Germline assignment: CDR1 SGHTA and CDR2 FQGNSA. The CDR3 reads CASRPTGGVYNEQFF. In nucleotides, the CDR3 is TGTGCCAGCAGACCCACCGGTGGGGTTTACAATGAGCAGTTCTTC.

V and J are TRBV27 and TRBJ1-5, with 9 bases lining up with TRBD1. The CDR3 is made up of 19 amino acids. The germline gives CDR1 MNHEY, CDR2 SMNVEV (reference sequence). The V gene end was trimmed by 2 bases and the J gene end by 7 bases; junction bases not matched to a gene: 18. CDR3 residues: CASSLERTGDHHKLQPQHF. The CDR3, as DNA: TGTGCCAGCAGTTTAGAACGGACAGGGGACCACCACAAGCTCCAGCCCCAGCATTTT.

CDR3 sequence reads: CASSIGDNKNIQYF. The DNA of the CDR3 is TGTGCCAGTAGTATAGGAGATAACAAAAACATTCAGTACTTC. This chain links TRBV19 with TRBJ2-4; D not certain. This CDR3 contains 14 residues. V gave up 1 base and J gave up 3 bases, with 7 bases separating them. Per germline, CDR1 LNHDA and CDR2 SQIVND (reference sequence).

The chain recombines TRBV15 with TRBJ2-1; 7 nucleotides agree with TRBD2. The germline CDR1 and CDR2 sequences are LNHNV and YYDKDF (reference sequence). The CDR3 loop spans 15 amino acids. Unmatched junction bases numbered 14, after V lost 9 bases and J lost 6 bases. In DNA form, the CDR3 reads TGTGCCACAGAAGACCCCGGCGGGAGCTCCAATGAGCAGTTCTTC. This gives the protein CATEDPGGSSNEQFF. The full variable domain, with the rest looked up from reference TRBV15 and TRBJ2-1, is DAMVIQNPRYQVTQFGKPVTLSCSQTLNHNVMYWYQQKSSQAPKLLFHYYDKDFNNEADTPDNFQSRRPNTSFCFLDIRSPGLGDTAMYLCATEDPGGSSNEQFFGPGTRLTVL.

The gene calls are TRBV11-2 and TRBJ1-1; the D gene is possibly TRBD1 (6 bases). The V and J ends lost 5 bases and 4 bases respectively, with 17 bases between them. Germline CDR1 and CDR2: SGHAT and FQNNGV. The CDR3 runs to 15 residues. The CDR3 loop is CASSATQAGVTEAFF. For the CDR3, the DNA is TGTGCCAGCAGCGCCACACAGGCAGGGGTCACTGAAGCTTTCTTT.

This clone was counted a single time. This chain links TRBV30 with TRBJ2-5; a possible D gene is TRBD1 (5 bases). CDR1 and CDR2 from the germline V gene are GTSNPN and SVGIG (reference sequence). Trimming removed 0 bases at V and 4 bases at J, with 12 bases between. There are 14 residues in the CDR3. The CDR3 DNA follows: TGTGCCTGGAGTGTACGAGGCAGGGCAGAGACCCAGTACTTC. This sequence encodes CAWSVRGRAETQYF.

This clone was observed a handful of times. V and J are TRBV4-2 and TRBJ2-6; possibly TRBD2 for D (5 bases). Trimming stripped 0 bases from V and 5 bases from J, with 11 bases between. This CDR3 is 16 amino acids long. The germline V gene encodes CDR1 LGHNA and CDR2 YNFKEQ. The CDR3: CASSQEGLTRANVLTF. The CDR3 coding sequence is TGTGCCAGCAGCCAAGAAGGACTGACCAGGGCCAACGTCCTGACTTTC.

The V call is TRBV2, the J call TRBJ2-7; D is uncertain. Looked up from germline, CDR1 is SNHLY and CDR2 is FYNNEI. Trimming cost V 4 bases and J 2 bases, with 12 bases left between them. There are 14 residues in the CDR3. The CDR3 DNA sequence: TGTGCCAGCAGTGGGGGTCTCGCTACCTACGAGCAGTACTTC. Translated: CASSGGLATYEQYF. The full variable domain, rest sourced from reference TRBV2 and TRBJ2-7, is EPEVTQTPSHQVTQMGQEVILRCVPISNHLYFYWYRQILGQKVEFLVSFYNNEISEKSEIFDDQFSVERPDGSNFTLKIRSTKLEDSAMYFCASSGGLATYEQYFGPGTRLTVT.

A few counts support this clone. The rearrangement uses TRBV5-4 and TRBJ2-1; 8 bases match TRBD2. The V and J ends lost 2 bases and 5 bases, in that order; junction bases with no gene match: 9. The CDR3 spans 16 residues. Germline CDR1 SGHNT, CDR2 YYREEE (reference sequence). The CDR3: CASSFPPTSAHNEQFF. In nucleotides, the CDR3 is TGTGCCAGCAGCTTTCCTCCGACTAGCGCCCACAATGAGCAGTTCTTC. Looking up the rest from reference TRBV5-4 and TRBJ2-1 gives the full variable domain: ETGVTQSPTHLIKTRGQQVTLRCSSQSGHNTVSWYQQALGQGPQFIFQYYREEENGRGNFPPRFSGLQFPNYSSELNVNALELDDSALYLCASSFPPTSAHNEQFFGPGTRLTVL.

The V gene is TRBV29-1, the J gene TRBJ2-7; 9 bases agree with TRBD1. V lost 6 bases to trimming and J lost 3 bases; unmatched junction nucleotides: 9. Germline V gives CDR1 SQVTM, CDR2 ANQGSEA. The CDR3 runs to 14 residues. In nucleotides, the CDR3 is TGCAGCGTCGGGGCTCGGGACAGGGTCTACGAGCAGTACTTC. Translating it yields CSVGARDRVYEQYF.

The genes are TRBV6-1 and TRBJ2-7; D assignment may be TRBD1 or TRBD2 (6 bases each). The CDR3 is made up of 14 amino acids. Looked up from germline, CDR1 is MNHNS and CDR2 is SASEGT. Trimming pared 8 bases from V and 2 bases from J, leaving 16 bases between. The DNA for the CDR3 is TGTGCCAGCCCCCGCGGGACACCTCCCTACGAGCAGTACTTC. Translation: CASPRGTPPYEQYF.

The chain joins TRBV29-1 to TRBJ1-2; D is undetermined. The CDR3 is made up of 12 amino acids. Germline V gives CDR1 SQVTM, CDR2 ANQGSEA. V shed 5 bases and J shed 6 bases, with 13 bases lying between them. CDR3 coding DNA: TGCAGCGTTAATCTCCGACCAGATGGCTACACCTTC. Amino acid sequence: CSVNLRPDGYTF.

The chain uses TRBV28 and TRBJ1-1; 7 bases fit TRBD1. J was trimmed by 11 bases and V by 5 bases; bases with no gene match: 11. The germline V gene encodes CDR1 MDHEN and CDR2 SYDVKM. The CDR3 loop spans 13 amino acids. The CDR3 spells CASSLPGQDLAFF. In DNA form, the CDR3 reads TGTGCCAGCAGTCTTCCTGGACAGGATCTCGCTTTCTTT.

The chain carries TRBV29-1 and TRBJ1-2; D unclear. Trimming cost V 0 bases and J 3 bases, with 11 bases left between them. This CDR3 spans 14 amino acids. Germline V gene lookup returns CDR1 SQVTM and CDR2 ANQGSEA. The CDR3 bases are TGCAGCGTTGAAGAGCCACGGCCAGACTATGGCTACACCTTC. Residues: CSVEEPRPDYGYTF.

This clone was seen a few times. The chain uses TRBV7-9 and TRBJ1-4; 9 nucleotides match TRBD1. The CDR3 is 12 amino acids. J was trimmed by 5 bases and V by 11 bases; bases with no gene match: 3. The germline CDR1 and CDR2 sequences are SEHNR and FQNEAQ (reference sequence). CDR3 nucleotides: TGTGCCTTAGGGACAGGGAATGAAAAACTGTTTTTT. Encoded protein: CALGTGNEKLFF.

This sequence joins TRBV6-6 and TRBJ1-5; D possibly corresponds to TRBD1 (6 bases). V dropped 5 bases and J dropped 8 bases, with 19 bases sitting between them. The germline CDR1 and CDR2 sequences are MNHNY and SVGAGI (reference sequence). The CDR3 contains 15 residues. In DNA form, the CDR3 reads TGTGCCAGCAGTCCCCTGCCCGGGGGCGTAGAGCCCCAGCATTTT. It encodes CASSPLPGGVEPQHF.

This clone was observed a single time. Other DNA variants within this sample encode the same CDR3. The rearrangement links TRBV9 to TRBJ2-3; possibly TRBD2 for D (5 bases). V gave up 0 bases and J gave up 5 bases, with 7 bases separating them. Germline lookup yields CDR1 SGDLS and CDR2 YYNGEE. The CDR3 contains 13 residues. The CDR3 nucleotides read TGTGCCAGCAGCGTAGCGGGGAAAGATACGCAGTATTTT. Protein product: CASSVAGKDTQYF.